This T cell receptor beta chain was identified during a study of blood T cell repertoires in COVID-19. Study details: There were acute and convalescent COVID-19 samples, and they came from the United States, Italy and Spain. T cells, B-cell-depleted T cells, or PBMCs supplied cDNA or gDNA.

Trimming left V 5 bases short and J 10 bases short, with 17 bases between. Germline-derived CDR1 and CDR2 are SGHAT and FQNNGV. CDR3 length: 13 amino acids. Per the original methods: Researchers report that nucleated cell counts were estimated from reference gene primer amplification. TCRdb's table, derived via immunoSEQ multiplex PCR, lists solely in-frame clones and lacks some. D and trimming were read from the DNA, whereas the V and J calls and clone size are those reported in that table. The table has about 140,000 clones, about 80% seen once; the top ten hold roughly 15%. The genes are TRBV11-2 and TRBJ1-2; weak D call: TRBD1 (5 bases). Material: peripheral blood. The sequence was collected from a man between 50 and 59 years old with acute or convalescent COVID-19. The CDR3 region is CASSQNLQGPYTF. DNA of the CDR3: TGTGCCAGCAGCCAAAACCTCCAGGGTCCCTACACCTTC.